The following is a T cell receptor (beta chain) sequence with its context. The data were taken from a study of blood T cell repertoires in COVID-19. About the research overall: Samples taken during acute and convalescent COVID-19 were collected in the United States, Italy and Spain. From T cells, B-cell-depleted T cells, or PBMCs came the material, which was cDNA or gDNA.

This CDR3 spans 14 amino acids. Trimming removed 8 bases from V and 0 bases from J, with 12 bases in between. Germline V gene sequence: CDR1 LNHDA, CDR2 SQIVND (reference sequence). Study processing details: Estimated nucleated cell counts came from reference gene primer amplification. Assay used: immunoSEQ multiplex PCR; TCRdb lists only in-frame clones, some missing. The V and J calls and clone size were taken over from that table, and D and trimming were inferred from the DNA. Found here are approximately 15,000 clones, 80% to 90% of them singletons; the top ten hold over 12%. The source of this sequence is a man aged 50 to 59 with active COVID-19. This chain uses TRBV19 with TRBJ2-3, with TRBD2 as a possible D gene (5 bases). Sequenced input: peripheral blood. CDR3 sequence reads: CASRLRLSTDTQYF. The CDR3 nucleotides read TGTGCCAGTCGACTACGCCTTAGCACAGATACGCAGTATTTT.